The 17 T cell receptor beta chains below come from one sample, sequenced in a study of Ad26.COV2.S vaccination and SARS-CoV-2 variants. Clones were sequenced by immunoSEQ multiplex PCR, and TCRdb holds only the in-frame ones, with some missing. The sample shows roughly 420,000 clones, 89% of them seen only once. Regarding treatment: 15 to 20 received Ad26.COV2.S at low or high dose, single or two shots; 5 received placebo; per-sample allocation not given. Sampling occurred on day 63 after the first vaccine or placebo injection. The sequencing here drew on peripheral blood, taken in a trial of Ad26.COV2.S vaccine versus placebo. The receptor set was obtained from a person between 18 and 60 years old who received the Ad26.COV2.S COVID-19 vaccine or a placebo.

V usage is TRBV5-1 and J usage is TRBJ2-7, with D unclear. Trimming took off 3 bases at V and 2 bases at J, with 12 bases between the two ends. This CDR3 comprises 14 residues. Germline V gene lookup returns CDR1 SGHRS and CDR2 YFSETQ. The CDR3 region is CASSSQGIPYEQYV. CDR3 DNA sequence: TGCGCCAGCAGCTCCCAAGGGATCCCCTACGAGCAGTACGTC.

The chain has TRBV4-1 and TRBJ2-3, with a possible D match to TRBD2 (5 bases). There are 17 residues in the CDR3. CDR1 MGHRA and CDR2 YSYEKL come from the germline V gene. V dropped 1 base and J dropped 4 bases, with 18 bases sitting between them. The CDR3 loop is CASSQVFPGMPPDTQYF. CDR3 in DNA: TGCGCCAGCAGCCAAGTTTTCCCCGGGATGCCCCCAGATACGCAGTATTTT.

The chain carries TRBV5-1 and TRBJ1-2; a weak D match, TRBD1 (5 bases). Trimming took 2 bases from V and 1 from J, leaving 12 bases between them. The germline gives CDR1 SGHRS, CDR2 YFSETQ. The CDR3 runs to 15 residues. In DNA form, the CDR3 reads TGCGCCAGCAGCTTCGGTGACAGAGATAACTATGGCTACACCTTC. Its protein product is CASSFGDRDNYGYTF.

The chain has TRBV15 and TRBJ2-1, with D perhaps TRBD1 (6 bases). Germline V gene lookup returns CDR1 LNHNV and CDR2 YYDKDF (reference sequence). V lost 3 bases to trimming and J lost 4 bases, with 10 bases between them. The CDR3 is 14 amino acids. CDR3 amino acids: CATSSPRGYNEQFF. The DNA for the CDR3 is TGTGCCACCAGCAGCCCCAGGGGATACAATGAGCAGTTCTTC.

The chain recombines TRBV18 with TRBJ1-1, with 8 bases lining up with TRBD1. The CDR3 has 15 amino acids. V shed 6 bases and J 1 base; nucleotides not matched to a gene: 7. Germline CDR1 and CDR2: KGHSH and LQKENI. This CDR3 reads CASSPDRGGNTEAFF. CDR3 in DNA: TGTGCCAGCTCCCCCGACAGGGGAGGGAACACTGAAGCTTTCTTT.

The V and J genes are TRBV27 and TRBJ2-5, with D perhaps given as TRBD1 or TRBD2 (5 bases each). Germline V gene lookup returns CDR1 MNHEY and CDR2 SMNVEV (reference sequence). The CDR3 runs 15 residues. Between the trimmed V and J ends, which lost 6 bases and 1 base, there was a span of 15 bases. As DNA, the CDR3 is TGTGCCAGCAGAAGTTTTGGGGGACCCCAAGAGACCCAGTACTTC. This translates into CASRSFGGPQETQYF.

The rearrangement joins TRBV7-2 to TRBJ2-7, with 8 positions matching TRBD2. V lost 1 base and J lost 7; bases outside the gene matches: 6. The germline V gene encodes CDR1 SGHTA and CDR2 FQGNSA. CDR3 length: 14 residues. CDR3 coding DNA: TGTGCCAGCAGCTTAGTCTACGGGAGGGGGGAGCAGTACGTC. Protein sequence: CASSLVYGRGEQYV.

Regarding this clone: Different DNA sequences within this sample yield the same CDR3. This sequence joins TRBV18 and TRBJ2-3; D gene unclear. CDR1 and CDR2 from the germline V gene are KGHSH and LQKENI. The CDR3 loop spans 13 amino acids. V dropped 6 bases and J dropped 1 base, with 8 bases sitting between them. The CDR3 bases are TGTGCCAGCTCCCCCCCTGGCACAGATACGCAGTATTTT. Its translation: CASSPPGTDTQYF.

This chain joins TRBV20-1 and TRBJ2-1; maybe TRBD2 (5 bases). The V and J ends lost 3 bases and 7 bases respectively, with 10 bases between them. Germline V gene lookup returns CDR1 DFQATT and CDR2 SNEGSKA (reference sequence). The CDR3 has 12 amino acids. The CDR3 here is CSASSGFNEQFF. CDR3 DNA: TGCAGTGCTAGTTCGGGGTTTAATGAGCAGTTCTTC.

A few counts support this clone. The chain links TRBV30 to TRBJ1-2, with a weak D call TRBD1 (6 bases). Trimming removed 7 bases at V and 4 bases at J, with 10 bases between. CDR3 length equals 11 residues. CDR1 and CDR2 from the germline V gene are GTSNPN and SVGIG (reference sequence). The CDR3 spells CALQGIYGYTF. The CDR3 coding sequence is TGTGCCTTACAGGGTATCTATGGCTACACCTTC.

The chain links TRBV21-1 to TRBJ1-5. TRBV21-1 is flagged as a pseudogene. The CDR3 is 20 amino acids. CDR3: CASRKQPKSAASDSNQPQHF. The CDR3 nucleotides are TGTGCCAGCAGAAAGCAGCCCAAGTCTGCCGCCTCTGATAGCAATCAGCCCCAGCATTTT.

This clone has a single count. This chain uses TRBV9 with TRBJ1-4; 9 bases line up with TRBD1. Trimming removed 0 bases from V and 7 bases from J; junction bases left unmatched: 7. Germline CDR1 reads SGDLS; CDR2 reads YYNGEE. There are 16 residues in the CDR3. The CDR3 region is CASSVASGQGGEKLFF. In DNA, the CDR3 is TGTGCCAGCAGCGTAGCTTCGGGACAGGGCGGTGAAAAACTGTTTTTT. Full variable domain (missing parts from reference TRBV9 and TRBJ1-4): DSGVTQTPKHLITATGQRVTLRCSPRSGDLSVYWYQQSLDQGLQFLIQYYNGEERAKGNILERFSAQQFPDLHSELNLSSLELGDSALYFCASSVASGQGGEKLFFGSGTQLSVL.

This chain uses TRBV5-3 with TRBJ1-6; D unresolved. TRBV5-3 is known as an ORF, though its function is uncertain. This CDR3 spans 15 amino acids. Trimming took 5 bases from V and 10 from J, leaving 19 bases between them. The CDR3 loop reads CARSAGVFGGSPLHF. CDR3 bases: TGTGCCAGAAGTGCTGGGGTTTTTGGAGGCTCACCCCTCCACTTT.

This sequence joins TRBV10-2 and TRBJ2-1; 8 bases align to TRBD2. The ends lost 6 bases at V and 0 bases at J; junction bases unmatched: 1. Germline CDR1 WSHSY, CDR2 SAAADI. CDR3 length equals 14 residues. Here the CDR3 DNA reads TGCGCCAGCAGAAGCGGGGGCTCCTACAATGAGCAGTTCTTC. Translation gives CASRSGGSYNEQFF.

This clone was recorded once. The rearrangement joins TRBV18 to TRBJ2-7, with D perhaps given as TRBD1 or TRBD2 (6 bases each). CDR1 is KGHSH, CDR2 LQKENI, per germline. This CDR3 spans 13 amino acids. Deletions cut 3 bases from V and 2 bases from J, with 8 bases between. CDR3 bases: TGTGCCAGCTCACCGGAGGGGGCCTACGAGCAGTACTTC. It specifies CASSPEGAYEQYF.

The gene calls are TRBV28 and TRBJ1-1; D is possibly TRBD1 (5 bases). Trimming took off 2 bases at V and 5 bases at J, with 9 bases between the two ends. This CDR3 has 13 amino acids. Germline CDR1 reads MDHEN; CDR2 reads SYDVKM. CDR3 nucleotide sequence: TGTGCCAGCAGTTTAGGATGGGGGACTGAAGCTTTCTTT. Protein product: CASSLGWGTEAFF.

This chain uses TRBV6-5 with TRBJ2-7, with D tentatively TRBD2 (6 bases). Trimming stripped 2 bases from V and 5 bases from J, with 16 bases between. Germline loops: CDR1 MNHEY, CDR2 SVGAGI. This CDR3 has 15 amino acids. CDR3 residues: CASSYTPGRLDEQYV. For the CDR3, the DNA is TGTGCCAGCAGTTACACCCCAGGGAGGTTGGACGAGCAGTACGTC.